The entry below describes one TCR beta chain. The data belong to a study of blood T cell repertoires in COVID-19. Study background: Material from acute and convalescent COVID-19 was sourced from the United States, Italy and Spain. In each case, the material was cDNA or gDNA derived from T cells, B-cell-depleted T cells, or PBMCs.

Followed longitudinally, the Seattle patients had been enrolled during active infection. Original processing notes: Counts of nucleated cells, estimated from reference gene primer amplification, were obtained. Assay used: immunoSEQ multiplex PCR; TCRdb lists only in-frame clones, some missing. V and J calls and clone size are copied from that table; D and trimming were computed from the DNA. The data contain 330,000 or so clones, 80% to 90% of them seen just once; the ten biggest clones take up around 10%. V was pared by 5 bases and J by 10 bases, with 5 bases of the junction left unmatched. Germline CDR1 and CDR2: SGHTA and FQGNSA. This CDR3 is 12 amino acids long.

The chain uses TRBV7-2 and TRBJ1-1; the match to TRBD1 covers 9 bases. This sequence was found in a man aged 25-40 years with COVID-19, enrolled during active disease. The sequenced sample consisted of peripheral blood. The CDR3 DNA reads as TGTGCCAGCAGCCCACAGGACAGGGGAGCTTTCTTT. This translates into CASSPQDRGAFF.